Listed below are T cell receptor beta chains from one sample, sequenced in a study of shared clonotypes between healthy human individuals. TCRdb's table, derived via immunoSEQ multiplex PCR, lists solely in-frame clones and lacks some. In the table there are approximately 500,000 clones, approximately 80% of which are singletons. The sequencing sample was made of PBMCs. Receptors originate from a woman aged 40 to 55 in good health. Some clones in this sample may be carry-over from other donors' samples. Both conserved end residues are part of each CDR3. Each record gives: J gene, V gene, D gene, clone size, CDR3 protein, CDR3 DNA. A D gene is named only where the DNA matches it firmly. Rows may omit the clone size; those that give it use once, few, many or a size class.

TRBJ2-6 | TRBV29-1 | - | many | CSVFRDIDSGANVLTF | TGCAGCGTTTTCCGGGACATCGACTCTGGGGCCAACGTCCTGACTTTC
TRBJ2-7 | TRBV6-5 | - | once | CASRPSSGAYEQYF | TGTGCCAGCAGACCGAGCTCCGGGGCCTACGAGCAGTACTTC
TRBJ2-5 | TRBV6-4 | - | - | CASSFRDPSGETQYF | TGTGCCAGCAGTTTCCGGGACCCGAGCGGGGAGACCCAGTACTTC
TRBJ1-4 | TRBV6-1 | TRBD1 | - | CASSESRGLGEKLFF | TGTGCCAGCAGTGAATCAAGGGGGCTGGGTGAAAAACTGTTTTTT
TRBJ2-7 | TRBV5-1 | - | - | CASRRTTSSYEQYF | TGCGCCAGCAGACGAACTACGAGCTCCTACGAGCAGTACTTC
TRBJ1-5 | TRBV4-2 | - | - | CASSLTGNQPQHF | TGTGCCAGCAGTCTTACGGGCAATCAGCCCCAGCATTTT
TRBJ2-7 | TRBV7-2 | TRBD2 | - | CASSLNSGTAHEQYF | TGTGCCAGCAGCCTCAATAGCGGGACCGCCCACGAGCAGTACTTC
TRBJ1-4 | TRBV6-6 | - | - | CASSYDSATNEKLFF | TGTGCCAGCAGTTACGACAGCGCAACTAATGAAAAACTGTTTTTT
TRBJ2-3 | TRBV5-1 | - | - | CASSMGGSTDTQYF | TGCGCCAGCAGCATGGGCGGTAGCACAGATACGCAGTATTTT
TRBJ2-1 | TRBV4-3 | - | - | CASSQDLASSYNEQFF | TGCGCCAGCAGCCAAGATCTCGCGAGCTCCTACAATGAGCAGTTCTTC
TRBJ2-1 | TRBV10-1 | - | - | CASSEVGHNEQFF | TGCGCCAGCAGTGAGGTGGGACACAATGAGCAGTTCTTC
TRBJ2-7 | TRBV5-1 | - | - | CASSLGGRTGIHEQYF | TGCGCCAGCAGCTTGGGTGGGAGAACAGGGATTCACGAGCAGTACTTC
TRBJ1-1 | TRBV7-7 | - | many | CASSLTGPPEAFF | TGTGCCAGCAGCTTAACAGGGCCCCCTGAAGCTTTCTTT
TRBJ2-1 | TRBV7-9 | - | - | CASSLVGMHNEQFF | TGTGCCAGCAGCTTGGTGGGAATGCACAATGAGCAGTTCTTC
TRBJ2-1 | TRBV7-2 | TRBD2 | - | CASSTRTSGSFNEQFF | TGTGCCAGCAGCACCCGGACTAGCGGGAGCTTTAATGAGCAGTTCTTC
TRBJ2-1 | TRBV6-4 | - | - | CASSPRGETNERFF | TGTGCCAGCAGTCCGCGTGGGGAAACCAATGAGCGGTTCTTC
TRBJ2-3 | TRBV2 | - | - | CASSLRGDGTDTQYF | TGTGCCAGCAGTTTAAGGGGAGATGGCACAGATACGCAGTATTTT
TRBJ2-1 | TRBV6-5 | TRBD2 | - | CASRPTRGSYNEQFF | TGTGCCAGCAGGCCGACCCGCGGGAGCTACAATGAGCAGTTCTTC
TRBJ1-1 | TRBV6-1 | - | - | CASLQEFMNTEAFF | TGTGCCAGTCTTCAAGAATTCATGAACACTGAAGCTTTCTTT
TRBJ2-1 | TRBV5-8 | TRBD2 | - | CASSPGLATYNEQFF | TGTGCCAGCAGCCCGGGACTAGCGACATACAATGAGCAGTTCTTC
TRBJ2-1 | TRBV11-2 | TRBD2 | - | CASRSILAGLNEQFF | TGTGCCAGCAGATCCATACTAGCGGGACTCAATGAGCAGTTCTTC
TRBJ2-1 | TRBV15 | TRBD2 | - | CATSTGGRPSGFEEQFF | TGTGCCACCAGCACGGGAGGTCGGCCTAGCGGATTCGAGGAGCAGTTCTTC
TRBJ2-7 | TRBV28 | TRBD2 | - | CASRLSGGIYEQYF | TGTGCCAGCAGGCTAAGCGGGGGGATCTACGAGCAGTACTTC
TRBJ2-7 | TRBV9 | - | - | CASSVGSGGNYEQYF | TGTGCCAGCAGCGTAGGGTCCGGCGGGAACTACGAGCAGTACTTC
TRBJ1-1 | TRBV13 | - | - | CASSPQANTEAFF | TGTGCCAGCAGCCCCCAGGCGAACACTGAAGCTTTCTTT
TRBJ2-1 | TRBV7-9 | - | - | CASSSVGGPYNEQFF | TGTGCCAGCAGTTCTGTCGGGGGCCCCTACAATGAGCAGTTCTTC
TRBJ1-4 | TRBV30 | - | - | CAWKASSVEKLFF | TGTGCCTGGAAGGCGAGCTCGGTTGAAAAACTGTTTTTT
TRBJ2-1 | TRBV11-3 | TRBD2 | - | CASSLDGGSDDEQFF | TGTGCCAGCAGCTTAGATGGCGGGAGTGACGATGAGCAGTTCTTC
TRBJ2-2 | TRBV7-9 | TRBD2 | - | CASSEGLVGGELFF | TGTGCCAGCAGCGAGGGACTAGTTGGCGGGGAGCTGTTTTTT
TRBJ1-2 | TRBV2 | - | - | CASSVSVNGYTF | TGTGCCAGCAGTGTTTCGGTTAATGGCTACACCTTC
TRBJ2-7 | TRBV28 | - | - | CASSGLNSYEQYF | TGTGCCAGCAGCGGACTGAACTCCTACGAGCAGTACTTC
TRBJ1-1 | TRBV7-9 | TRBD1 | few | CASSRPGQTMNTEAFF | TGTGCCAGCAGCCGACCGGGACAGACCATGAACACTGAAGCTTTCTTT
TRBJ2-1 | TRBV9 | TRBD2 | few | CASSGLAGYEQFF | TGTGCCAGCAGCGGGCTAGCGGGCTATGAGCAGTTCTTC
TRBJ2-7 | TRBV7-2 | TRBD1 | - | CASSPRDSSYEQYF | TGTGCCAGCAGCCCCCGGGACAGCTCCTACGAGCAGTACTTC
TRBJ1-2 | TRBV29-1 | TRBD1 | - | CSVDPMDRGDYGYTF | TGCAGCGTTGACCCGATGGACAGGGGTGACTATGGCTACACCTTC
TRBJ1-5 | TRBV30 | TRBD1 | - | CAWGDSRNQPQHF | TGTGCCTGGGGGGACAGCCGCAATCAGCCCCAGCATTTT
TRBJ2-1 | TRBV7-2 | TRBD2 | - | CASSLARSGSTYNEQFF | TGTGCCAGCAGCTTAGCGAGAAGCGGGAGTACCTACAATGAGCAGTTCTTC
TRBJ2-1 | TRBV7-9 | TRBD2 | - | CASGGLAGEPNEQFF | TGTGCCAGCGGGGGCCTAGCGGGAGAACCCAATGAGCAGTTCTTC
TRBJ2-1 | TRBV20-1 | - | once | CSALRNEQFF | TGCAGTGCCCTTAGGAATGAGCAGTTCTTC
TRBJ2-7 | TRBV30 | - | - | CAWSVGQSYEQYF | TGTGCCTGGAGTGTAGGCCAGTCCTACGAGCAGTACTTC
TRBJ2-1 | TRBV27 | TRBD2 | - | CASRVAGPYNEQFF | TGTGCCAGCAGAGTAGCGGGACCCTACAATGAGCAGTTCTTC
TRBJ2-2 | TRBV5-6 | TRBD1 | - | CASSFGAGGGPGELFF | TGTGCCAGCAGCTTCGGGGCAGGGGGCGGTCCCGGGGAGCTGTTTTTT
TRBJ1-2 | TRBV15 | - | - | CATSRDFSGYTF | TGTGCCACCAGCAGAGATTTCTCGGGCTACACCTTC
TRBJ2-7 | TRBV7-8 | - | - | CASSHGHYEQYF | TGTGCCAGCAGCCACGGACACTACGAGCAGTACTTC